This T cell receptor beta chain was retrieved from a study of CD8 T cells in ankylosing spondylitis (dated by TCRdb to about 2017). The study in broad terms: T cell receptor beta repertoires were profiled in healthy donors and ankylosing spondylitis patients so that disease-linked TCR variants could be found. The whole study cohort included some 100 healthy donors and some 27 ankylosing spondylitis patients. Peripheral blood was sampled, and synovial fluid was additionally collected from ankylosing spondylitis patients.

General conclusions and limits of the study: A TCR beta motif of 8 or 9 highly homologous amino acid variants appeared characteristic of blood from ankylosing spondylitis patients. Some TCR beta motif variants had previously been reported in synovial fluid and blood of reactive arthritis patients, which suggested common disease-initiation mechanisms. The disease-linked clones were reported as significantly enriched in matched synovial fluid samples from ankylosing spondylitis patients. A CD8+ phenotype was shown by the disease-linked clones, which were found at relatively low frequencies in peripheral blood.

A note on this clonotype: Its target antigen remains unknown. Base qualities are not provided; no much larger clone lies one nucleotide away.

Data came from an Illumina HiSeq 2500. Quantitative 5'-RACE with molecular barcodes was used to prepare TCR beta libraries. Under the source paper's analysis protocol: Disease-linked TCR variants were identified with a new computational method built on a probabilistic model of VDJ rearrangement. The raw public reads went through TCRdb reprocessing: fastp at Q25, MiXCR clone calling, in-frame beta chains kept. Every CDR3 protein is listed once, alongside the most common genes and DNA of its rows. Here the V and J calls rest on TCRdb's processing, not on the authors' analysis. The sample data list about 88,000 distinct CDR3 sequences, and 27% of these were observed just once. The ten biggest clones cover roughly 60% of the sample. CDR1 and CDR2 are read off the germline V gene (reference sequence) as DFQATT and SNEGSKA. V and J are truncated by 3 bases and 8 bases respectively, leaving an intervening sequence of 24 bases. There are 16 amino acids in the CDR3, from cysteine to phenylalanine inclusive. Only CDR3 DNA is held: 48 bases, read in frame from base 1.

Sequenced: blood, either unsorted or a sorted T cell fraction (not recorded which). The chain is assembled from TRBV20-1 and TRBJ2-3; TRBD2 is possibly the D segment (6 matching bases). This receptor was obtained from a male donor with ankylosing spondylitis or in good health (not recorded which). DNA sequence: TGCAGTGCTAGGGGGATAGCGGATATAACCTTAACTACGCAGTATTTT. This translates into CSARGIADITLTTQYF.